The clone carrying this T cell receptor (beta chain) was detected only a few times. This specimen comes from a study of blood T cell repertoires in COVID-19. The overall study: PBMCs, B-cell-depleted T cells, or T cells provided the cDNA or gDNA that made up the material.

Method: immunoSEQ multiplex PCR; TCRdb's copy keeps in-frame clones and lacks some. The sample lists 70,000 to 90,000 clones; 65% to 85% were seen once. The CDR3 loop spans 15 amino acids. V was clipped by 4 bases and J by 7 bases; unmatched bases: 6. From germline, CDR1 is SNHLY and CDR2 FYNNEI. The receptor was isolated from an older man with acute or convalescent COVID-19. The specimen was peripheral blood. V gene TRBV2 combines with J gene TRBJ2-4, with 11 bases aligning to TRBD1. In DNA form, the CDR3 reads TGTGCCAGCAGTGCACCGGGACAGGGGGGCAACATTCAGTACTTC. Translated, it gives CASSAPGQGGNIQYF.